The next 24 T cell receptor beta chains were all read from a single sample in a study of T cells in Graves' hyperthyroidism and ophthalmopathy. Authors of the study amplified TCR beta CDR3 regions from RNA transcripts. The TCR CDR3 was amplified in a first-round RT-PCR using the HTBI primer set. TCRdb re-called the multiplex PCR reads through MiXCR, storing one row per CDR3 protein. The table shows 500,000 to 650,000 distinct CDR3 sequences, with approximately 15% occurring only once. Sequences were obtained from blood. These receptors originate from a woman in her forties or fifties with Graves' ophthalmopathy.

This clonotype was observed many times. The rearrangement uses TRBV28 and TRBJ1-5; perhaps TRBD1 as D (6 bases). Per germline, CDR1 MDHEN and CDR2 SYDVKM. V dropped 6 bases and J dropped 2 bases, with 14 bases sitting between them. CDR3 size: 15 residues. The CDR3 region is CASRAGGRRNQPQHF. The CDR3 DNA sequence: TGTGCCAGCAGGGCGGGGGGCCGACGCAATCAGCCCCAGCATTTT.

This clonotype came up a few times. This CDR3 reads CASSLYRGSYEQYF. CDR3 coding DNA: TGCGCCAGCAGCCTCTACAGGGGTTCCTACGAGCAGTACTTC. V usage is TRBV5-1 and J usage is TRBJ2-7; the match to TRBD1 covers 7 bases. Germline loops: CDR1 SGHRS, CDR2 YFSETQ. V dropped 4 bases and J dropped 1; count of bases not matched to a gene: 5. The CDR3 totals 14 residues.

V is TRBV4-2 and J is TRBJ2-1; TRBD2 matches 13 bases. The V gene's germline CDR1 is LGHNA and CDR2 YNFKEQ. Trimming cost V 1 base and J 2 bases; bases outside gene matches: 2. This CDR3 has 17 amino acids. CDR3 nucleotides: TGTGCCAGCAGCCAAGGGACTAGCGGGAGAGCCTACAATGAGCAGTTCTTC. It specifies CASSQGTSGRAYNEQFF.

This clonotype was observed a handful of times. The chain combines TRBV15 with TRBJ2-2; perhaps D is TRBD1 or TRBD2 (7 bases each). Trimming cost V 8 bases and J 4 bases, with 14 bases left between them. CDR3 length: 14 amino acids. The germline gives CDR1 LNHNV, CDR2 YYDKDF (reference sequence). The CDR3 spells CATRQGGSTGELFF. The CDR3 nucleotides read TGTGCCACCCGACAGGGCGGGAGCACCGGGGAGCTGTTTTTT.

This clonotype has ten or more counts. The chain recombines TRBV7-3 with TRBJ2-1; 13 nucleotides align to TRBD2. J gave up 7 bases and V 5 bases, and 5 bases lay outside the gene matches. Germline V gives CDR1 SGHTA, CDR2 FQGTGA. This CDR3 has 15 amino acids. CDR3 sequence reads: CASSLRTSGRNEQFF. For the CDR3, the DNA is TGTGCCAGCAGCCTCCGGACTAGCGGGAGAAATGAGCAGTTCTTC.

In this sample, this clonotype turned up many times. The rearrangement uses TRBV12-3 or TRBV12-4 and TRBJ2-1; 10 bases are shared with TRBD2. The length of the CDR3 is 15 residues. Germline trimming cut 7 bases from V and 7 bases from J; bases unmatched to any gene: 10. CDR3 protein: CASITTSGIGNEQFF. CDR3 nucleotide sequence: TGTGCCAGCATTACTACTAGCGGGATAGGTAATGAGCAGTTCTTC.

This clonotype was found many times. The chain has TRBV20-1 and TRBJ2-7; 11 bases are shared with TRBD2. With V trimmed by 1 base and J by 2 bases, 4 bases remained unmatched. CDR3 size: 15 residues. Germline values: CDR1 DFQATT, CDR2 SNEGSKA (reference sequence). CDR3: CSARGLAGGTYEQYF. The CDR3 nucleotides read TGCAGTGCTAGAGGGCTAGCGGGAGGAACCTACGAGCAGTACTTC.

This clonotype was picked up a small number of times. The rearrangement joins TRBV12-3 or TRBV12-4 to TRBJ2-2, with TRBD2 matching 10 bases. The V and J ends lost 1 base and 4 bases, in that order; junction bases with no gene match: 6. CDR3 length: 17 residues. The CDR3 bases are TGTGCCAGCAGTTTAGATCCTAGCGGGAGCATCACCGGGGAGCTGTTTTTT. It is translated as CASSLDPSGSITGELFF.

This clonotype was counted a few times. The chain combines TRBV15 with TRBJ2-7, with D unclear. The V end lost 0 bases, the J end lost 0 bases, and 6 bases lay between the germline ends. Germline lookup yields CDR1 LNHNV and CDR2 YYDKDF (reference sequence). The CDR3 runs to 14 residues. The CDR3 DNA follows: TGTGCCACCAGCAGAGATCCTAGCTCCTACGAGCAGTACTTC. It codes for CATSRDPSSYEQYF.

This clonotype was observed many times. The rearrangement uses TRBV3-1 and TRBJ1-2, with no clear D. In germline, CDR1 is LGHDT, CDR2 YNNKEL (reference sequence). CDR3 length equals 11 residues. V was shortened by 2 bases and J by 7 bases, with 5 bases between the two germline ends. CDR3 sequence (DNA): TGTGCCAGCAGCCAATCCCGTGGCTACACCTTC. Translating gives CASSQSRGYTF. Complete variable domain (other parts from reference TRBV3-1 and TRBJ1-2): DTAVSQTPKYLVTQMGNDKSIKCEQNLGHDTMYWYKQDSKKFLKIMFSYNNKELIINETVPNRFSPKSPDKAHLNLHINSLELGDSAVYFCASSQSRGYTFGSGTRLTVV.

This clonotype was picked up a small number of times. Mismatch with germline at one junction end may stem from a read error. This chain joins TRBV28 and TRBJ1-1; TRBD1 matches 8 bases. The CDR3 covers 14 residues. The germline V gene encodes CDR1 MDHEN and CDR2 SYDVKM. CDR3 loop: CACSPSTGVGEAFF. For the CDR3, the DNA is TGTGCCTGCAGTCCTTCGACAGGGGTGGGTGAAGCTTTCTTT.

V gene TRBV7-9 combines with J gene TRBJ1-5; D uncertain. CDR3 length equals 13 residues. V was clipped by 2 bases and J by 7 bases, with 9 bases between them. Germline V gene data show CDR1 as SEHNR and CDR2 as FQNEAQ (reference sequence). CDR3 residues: CASSLLQDQPQHF. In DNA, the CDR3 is TGTGCCAGCAGCTTACTTCAGGACCAGCCCCAGCATTTT. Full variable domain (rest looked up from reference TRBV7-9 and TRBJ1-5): DTGVSQNPRHKITKRGQNVTFRCDPISEHNRLYWYRQTLGQGPEFLTYFQNEAQLEKSRLLSDRFSAERPKGSFSTLEIQRTEQGDSAMYLCASSLLQDQPQHFGDGTRLSIL.

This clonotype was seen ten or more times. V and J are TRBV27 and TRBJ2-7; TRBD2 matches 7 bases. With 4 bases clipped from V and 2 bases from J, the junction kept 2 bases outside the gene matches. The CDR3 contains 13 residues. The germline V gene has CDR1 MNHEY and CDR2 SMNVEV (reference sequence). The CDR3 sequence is CASSSGGPYEQYF. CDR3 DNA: TGTGCCAGCAGTTCGGGGGGACCCTACGAGCAGTACTTC.

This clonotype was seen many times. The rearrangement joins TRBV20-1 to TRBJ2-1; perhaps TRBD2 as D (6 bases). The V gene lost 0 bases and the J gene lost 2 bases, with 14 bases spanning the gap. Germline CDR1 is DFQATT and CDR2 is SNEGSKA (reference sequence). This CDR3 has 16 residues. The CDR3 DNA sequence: TGCAGTGCTAGAGAGAGGGAGACTAGTCCCTACAATGAGCAGTTCTTC. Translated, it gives CSARERETSPYNEQFF.

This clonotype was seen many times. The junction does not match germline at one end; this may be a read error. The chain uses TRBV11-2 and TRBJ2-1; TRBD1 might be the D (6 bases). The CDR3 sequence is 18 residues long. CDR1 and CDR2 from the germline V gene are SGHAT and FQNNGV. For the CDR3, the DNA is TGTGCCAGCATCATAGGCAGGGGTTTCCCATATTCCTTCAATGAGCAGTTCTTC. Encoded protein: CASIIGRGFPYSFNEQFF.

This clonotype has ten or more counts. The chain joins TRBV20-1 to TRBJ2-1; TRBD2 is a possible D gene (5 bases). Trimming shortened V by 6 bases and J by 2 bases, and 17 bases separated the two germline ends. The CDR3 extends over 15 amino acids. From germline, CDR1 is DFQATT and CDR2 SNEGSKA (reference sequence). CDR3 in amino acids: CSAPGVERTYNEQFF. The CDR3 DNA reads TGCAGTGCCCCCGGGGTAGAACGTACCTACAATGAGCAGTTCTTC.

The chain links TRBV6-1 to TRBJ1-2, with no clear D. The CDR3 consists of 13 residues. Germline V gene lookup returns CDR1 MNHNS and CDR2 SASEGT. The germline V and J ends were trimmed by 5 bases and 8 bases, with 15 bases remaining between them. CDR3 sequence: CASSPKGNSGYTF. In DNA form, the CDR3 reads TGTGCCAGCAGTCCCAAAGGGAATTCCGGCTACACCTTC.

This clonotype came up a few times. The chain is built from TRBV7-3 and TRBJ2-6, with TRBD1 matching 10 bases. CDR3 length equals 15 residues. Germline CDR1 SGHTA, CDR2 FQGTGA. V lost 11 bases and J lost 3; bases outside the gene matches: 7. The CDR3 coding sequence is TGTGCCCCCCAGGACAGGGGGTTTGGGGCCAACGTCCTGACTTTC. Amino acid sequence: CAPQDRGFGANVLTF.

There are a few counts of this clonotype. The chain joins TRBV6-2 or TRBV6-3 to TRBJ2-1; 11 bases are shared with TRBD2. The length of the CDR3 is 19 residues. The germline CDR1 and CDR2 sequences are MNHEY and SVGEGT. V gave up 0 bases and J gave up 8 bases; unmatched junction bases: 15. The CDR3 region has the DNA TGTGCCAGCAGTTACTCGTCGGGGTTGGGACTAGCGGTTAGGGATGAGCAGTTCTTC. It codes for CASSYSSGLGLAVRDEQFF.

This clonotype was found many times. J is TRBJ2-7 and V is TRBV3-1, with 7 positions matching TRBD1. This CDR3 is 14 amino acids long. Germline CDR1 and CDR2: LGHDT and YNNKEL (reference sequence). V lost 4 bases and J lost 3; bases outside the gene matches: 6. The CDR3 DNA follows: TGTGCCAGCAGCCCGGGACAGTTTGACTACGAGCAGTACTTC. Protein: CASSPGQFDYEQYF.

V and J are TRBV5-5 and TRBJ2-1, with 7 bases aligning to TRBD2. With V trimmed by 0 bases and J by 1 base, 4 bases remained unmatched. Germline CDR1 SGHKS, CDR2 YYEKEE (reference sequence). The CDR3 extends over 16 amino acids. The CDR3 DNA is TGTGCCAGCAGCTTGGTGTGGCGGGAGTCCTACAATGAGCAGTTCTTC. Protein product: CASSLVWRESYNEQFF.

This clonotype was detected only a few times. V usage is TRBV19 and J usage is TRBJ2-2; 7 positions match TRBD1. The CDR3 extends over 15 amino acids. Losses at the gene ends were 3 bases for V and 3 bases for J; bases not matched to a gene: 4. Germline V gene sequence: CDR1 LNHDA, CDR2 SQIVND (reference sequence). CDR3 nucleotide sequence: TGTGCCAGTAGTATGGTAGGGGGCTACACCGGGGAGCTGTTTTTT. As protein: CASSMVGGYTGELFF.

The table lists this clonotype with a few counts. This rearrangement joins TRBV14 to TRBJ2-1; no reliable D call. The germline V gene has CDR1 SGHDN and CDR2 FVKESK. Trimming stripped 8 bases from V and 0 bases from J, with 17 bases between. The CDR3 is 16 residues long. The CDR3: CASSPTGVSSYNEQFF. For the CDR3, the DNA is TGTGCCAGCTCCCCAACTGGGGTCTCCTCCTACAATGAGCAGTTCTTC. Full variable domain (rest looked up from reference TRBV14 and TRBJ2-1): EAGVTQFPSHSVIEKGQTVTLRCDPISGHDNLYWYRRVMGKEIKFLLHFVKESKQDESGMPNNRFLAERTGGTYSTLKVQPAELEDSGVYFCASSPTGVSSYNEQFFGPGTRLTVL.

The CDR3: CASSESGQTMNQPQHF. DNA of the CDR3: TGTGCCAGCAGTGAATCGGGACAGACGATGAATCAGCCCCAGCATTTT. This chain connects TRBV6-1 to TRBJ1-5; 7 bases align to TRBD1. Germline V gives CDR1 MNHNS, CDR2 SASEGT. The trim removed 2 bases at V and 4 bases at J, leaving 8 bases unmatched. This CDR3 comprises 16 residues.